A single sample is the source of the 25 T cell receptor beta chains below, sequenced in a study of T cell responses to AZD1222 COVID-19 vaccine. Sequencing was performed with immunoSEQ multiplex PCR; in TCRdb, only in-frame clones are kept and a portion is missing. The table records roughly 100,000 clones, about 90% of them present only once. The sequences come from peripheral blood, collected 28 days after the second AZD1222 dose. The receptor set was obtained from an adult who received the AZD1222 COVID-19 vaccine.

The chain is built from TRBV12-3 or TRBV12-4 and TRBJ2-7; D is undetermined. V was shortened by 4 bases and J by 7 bases, with 11 bases between the two germline ends. This CDR3 contains 12 residues. Written as DNA, the CDR3 is TGTGCCAGCAGTTACGTCTTTGGGGAGCAGTACTTC. This codes for CASSYVFGEQYF.

The rearrangement joins TRBV9 to TRBJ1-1, with 7 nucleotides matching TRBD1. Germline trimming cut 0 bases from V and 6 bases from J; bases unmatched to any gene: 8. CDR1 and CDR2 from the germline V gene are SGDLS and YYNGEE. This CDR3 spans 15 amino acids. CDR3 DNA sequence: TGTGCCAGCAGCGTAGCCCAGACAGGGCGCGCTGAAGCTTTCTTT. The encoded protein is CASSVAQTGRAEAFF.

This clone was seen only once. This chain uses TRBV5-5 with TRBJ2-7; 9 positions agree with TRBD1. V lost 3 bases to trimming and J lost 3 bases; unmatched junction nucleotides: 7. Per the germline V gene, CDR1 is SGHKS and CDR2 is YYEKEE (reference sequence). The CDR3 length is 15 residues. The CDR3 here is CASSSYGTGRYEQYF. The CDR3 DNA follows: TGTGCCAGCAGCTCGTACGGGACAGGGCGCTACGAGCAGTACTTC.

The chain employs TRBV5-1 and TRBJ2-7; D gene ambiguous. This CDR3 is 14 amino acids long. Trimming took 0 bases from V and 5 from J, leaving 12 bases between them. Germline-derived CDR1 and CDR2 are SGHRS and YFSETQ. The CDR3 sequence is CASSLVGVAHEQYF. The CDR3 nucleotides read TGCGCCAGCAGCTTGGTTGGGGTGGCCCACGAGCAGTACTTC.

The chain uses TRBV5-6 and TRBJ2-2; D unresolved. The CDR3 is made up of 16 amino acids. CDR1 and CDR2 from the germline V gene are SGHDT and YYEEEE. V lost 4 bases, J lost 1 base, and 14 bases lay in between. The CDR3 sequence: CASSPLLRLNTGELFF. The CDR3 nucleotides read TGTGCCAGCAGCCCATTATTGCGTCTGAACACCGGGGAGCTGTTTTTT.

This chain joins TRBV4-1 and TRBJ2-7, with D possibly TRBD1 on 5 matching bases. Per the germline V gene, CDR1 is MGHRA and CDR2 is YSYEKL. Trimming pared 1 base from V and 4 bases from J, leaving 5 bases between. The CDR3 covers 12 residues. Here the CDR3 reads CASSQAGYEQYF. The DNA of the CDR3 is TGCGCCAGCAGCCAAGCAGGGTACGAGCAGTACTTC.

The chain couples TRBV5-4 to TRBJ2-5; 8 nucleotides align to TRBD2. Trimming at V came to 5 bases and at J to 5 bases, leaving 11 bases not matched to a gene. The CDR3 contains 15 residues. The germline gives CDR1 SGHNT, CDR2 YYREEE (reference sequence). CDR3 amino acids: CASSGSPGGHETQYF. The CDR3 bases are TGTGCCAGCAGTGGGTCCCCGGGGGGGCATGAGACCCAGTACTTC.

Only one count was recorded for this clone. The chain links TRBV6-5 to TRBJ2-7; TRBD2 matches at 11 bases. The length of the CDR3 is 16 residues. CDR1 is MNHEY and CDR2 is SVGAGI in the germline V gene. The V and J ends lost 4 bases and 4 bases, in that order; junction bases with no gene match: 9. The CDR3 loop reads CASSSQTSGALYEQYF. CDR3 sequence (DNA): TGTGCCAGCAGTTCCCAGACTAGCGGGGCGTTATACGAGCAGTACTTC.

The chain carries TRBV11-2 and TRBJ2-1, with unresolved D. With 6 bases removed from V and 7 bases from J, the gap between germline ends came to 22 bases. Germline-derived CDR1 and CDR2 are SGHAT and FQNNGV. The CDR3 spans 16 residues. The DNA of the CDR3 is TGTGCCAGCAGTTCACAGACCGTAGACGCGTCGAATGAGCAGTTCTTC. This codes for CASSSQTVDASNEQFF.

This rearrangement joins TRBV6-2 or TRBV6-3 to TRBJ2-7; tentative D call: TRBD1 (5 bases). The V and J ends lost 5 bases and 2 bases respectively, with 13 bases between them. In germline, CDR1 is MNHEY, CDR2 SVGEGT. The CDR3 spans 14 residues. The DNA of the CDR3 is TGTGCCAGCAGTGATCTCGACAGCACCTACGAGCAGTACTTC. This translates into CASSDLDSTYEQYF.

The chain couples TRBV5-5 to TRBJ1-2; D is undetermined. This CDR3 is built from 13 residues. Trimming left V 1 base short and J 2 bases short, with 6 bases between. Germline assignment: CDR1 SGHKS and CDR2 YYEKEE (reference sequence). The CDR3 nucleotides are TGTGCCAGCAGCTTGAACGACAACTATGGCTACACCTTC. This sequence encodes CASSLNDNYGYTF.

The chain is built from TRBV18 and TRBJ1-4; D is uncertain. The length of the CDR3 is 13 residues. Trimming took 2 bases from V and 6 from J, leaving 7 bases between them. Germline CDR1 KGHSH, CDR2 LQKENI. The CDR3 region is CASSPGWDEKLFF. DNA for the CDR3: TGTGCCAGCTCACCAGGGTGGGATGAAAAACTGTTTTTT. The full variable domain, completed using reference TRBV18 and TRBJ1-4, is NAGVMQNPRHLVRRRGQEARLRCSPMKGHSHVYWYRQLPEEGLKFMVYLQKENIIDESGMPKERFSAEFPKEGPSILRIQQVVRGDSAAYFCASSPGWDEKLFFGSGTQLSVL.

The rearrangement uses TRBV11-2 and TRBJ2-7; maybe TRBD2 (6 bases). CDR1 and CDR2 (germline): SGHAT, FQNNGV. Trimming cost V 4 bases and J 3 bases, with 19 bases left between them. There are 16 residues in the CDR3. DNA for the CDR3: TGTGCCAGCAGCTCCGGGGGACTTGCGGGCTACTACGAGCAGTACTTC. Its protein product is CASSSGGLAGYYEQYF.

This sequence joins TRBV9 and TRBJ1-3; no clear D. The CDR3 contains 18 residues. The germline V and J ends were trimmed by 0 bases and 0 bases, with 16 bases remaining between them. The germline CDR1 and CDR2 sequences are SGDLS and YYNGEE. Written as DNA, the CDR3 is TGTGCCAGCAGCGTAGCTACGCCGGAGACTGACTCTGGAAACACCATATATTTT. As protein: CASSVATPETDSGNTIYF.

The chain combines TRBV4-3 with TRBJ2-1; a possible D gene is TRBD2 (5 bases). The CDR3 loop spans 15 amino acids. With 1 base removed from V and 6 bases from J, the gap between germline ends came to 13 bases. Germline CDR1 is LGHNA and CDR2 is YSLEER. The CDR3 loop reads CASSQVFPSINEQFF. The CDR3 DNA follows: TGCGCCAGCAGCCAAGTATTCCCTAGCATCAATGAGCAGTTCTTC.

This chain connects TRBV6-6 to TRBJ1-3; no definite D call. This CDR3 comprises 16 residues. The V end lost 2 bases, the J end lost 0 bases, and 11 bases lay between the germline ends. Looked up from germline, CDR1 is MNHNY and CDR2 is SVGAGI (reference sequence). The CDR3 DNA is TGTGCCAGCAGTTACCTGGGCAGCTCCTCTGGAAACACCATATATTTT. Its protein product is CASSYLGSSSGNTIYF.

The V gene is TRBV28, the J gene TRBJ2-2; possibly TRBD2 for D (5 bases). The germline CDR1 and CDR2 sequences are MDHEN and SYDVKM. V dropped 5 bases and J dropped 4 bases, with 14 bases sitting between them. There are 15 residues in the CDR3. In DNA, the CDR3 is TGTGCCAGCAGTCCTGGGAGTAGATCCACCGGGGAGCTGTTTTTT. Its protein is CASSPGSRSTGELFF.

This chain joins TRBV7-6 and TRBJ1-1, with 7 positions matching TRBD1. This CDR3 is 12 amino acids long. V lost 6 bases to trimming and J lost 6 bases; unmatched junction nucleotides: 4. Germline V gene lookup returns CDR1 SGHVS and CDR2 FNYEAQ. The CDR3 sequence: CASSRQGAEAFF. Written as DNA, the CDR3 is TGTGCCAGCAGTCGACAGGGCGCTGAAGCTTTCTTT.

This rearrangement joins TRBV7-2 to TRBJ2-5; 8 nucleotides align to TRBD1. The CDR3 length is 14 residues. The germline CDR1 and CDR2 sequences are SGHTA and FQGNSA. After removal of 1 base from V and 6 bases from J, the junction contained 4 bases not matched to a gene. CDR3 loop: CASSLETGAKTQYF. The CDR3 nucleotides are TGTGCCAGCAGCTTAGAGACAGGGGCGAAGACCCAGTACTTC. The full variable domain, completed using reference TRBV7-2 and TRBJ2-5, is GAGVSQSPSNKVTEKGKDVELRCDPISGHTALYWYRQSLGQGLEFLIYFQGNSAPDKSGLPSDRFSAERTGGSVSTLTIQRTQQEDSAVYLCASSLETGAKTQYFGPGTRLLVL.

This rearrangement joins TRBV9 to TRBJ2-1; 12 nucleotides line up with TRBD2. After removal of 0 bases from V and 6 bases from J, the junction contained 1 base not matched to a gene. This CDR3 region has 15 residues. CDR1 is SGDLS and CDR2 is YYNGEE in the germline V gene. The CDR3 DNA reads TGTGCCAGCAGCGTAGGACTAGCGGGGGTCAATGAGCAGTTCTTC. Its translation: CASSVGLAGVNEQFF. Looking up the rest from reference TRBV9 and TRBJ2-1 gives the full variable domain: DSGVTQTPKHLITATGQRVTLRCSPRSGDLSVYWYQQSLDQGLQFLIQYYNGEERAKGNILERFSAQQFPDLHSELNLSSLELGDSALYFCASSVGLAGVNEQFFGPGTRLTVL.

The chain carries TRBV4-1 and TRBJ2-7, with a weak D call TRBD1 (5 bases). The CDR3 spans 15 residues. V gave up 3 bases and J gave up 0 bases, with 12 bases separating them. CDR1 is MGHRA, CDR2 YSYEKL, per germline. CDR3 amino acids: CASSQEQVLSYEQYF. DNA for the CDR3: TGCGCCAGCAGCCAGGAACAGGTTCTCTCCTACGAGCAGTACTTC.

The chain links TRBV7-8 to TRBJ1-5; tentatively, D is TRBD1 (6 bases). Germline CDR1 is SGHVS and CDR2 is FQNEAQ. The CDR3 spans 15 residues. Trimming stripped 1 base from V and 7 bases from J, with 14 bases between. CDR3 region: CASSLGVRGRQPQHF. For the CDR3, the DNA is TGTGCCAGCAGCTTAGGCGTAAGGGGGAGGCAGCCCCAGCATTTT. Together with reference TRBV7-8 and TRBJ1-5, the CDR3 gives the full variable domain: GAGVSQSPRYKVAKRGQDVALRCDPISGHVSLFWYQQALGQGPEFLTYFQNEAQLDKSGLPSDRFFAERPEGSVSTLKIQRTQQEDSAVYLCASSLGVRGRQPQHFGDGTRLSIL.

The V call is TRBV19, the J call TRBJ1-1; D is ambiguous. Germline V CDR1 and CDR2: LNHDA, SQIVND (reference sequence). The CDR3 is made up of 15 amino acids. Trimming left V 2 bases short and J 4 bases short, with 14 bases between. The CDR3 region has the DNA TGTGCCAGTAGTATAATCGGTGGGAAGAGCACTGAAGCTTTCTTT. It yields the protein CASSIIGGKSTEAFF.

This clone was seen a handful of times. The V gene is TRBV5-1, the J gene TRBJ1-5; the match to TRBD1 covers 10 bases. Germline V gene sequence: CDR1 SGHRS, CDR2 YFSETQ. This CDR3 region has 14 residues. The V segment lost 3 bases and the J segment 5 bases; nucleotides outside the gene matches: 2. CDR3 amino acids: CASSWGTGDQPQHF. As DNA, the CDR3 is TGCGCCAGCAGCTGGGGGACAGGGGATCAGCCCCAGCATTTT.

V gene TRBV7-9 combines with J gene TRBJ2-6; no reliable D call. CDR1 and CDR2 (germline): SEHNR, FQNEAQ (reference sequence). This CDR3 contains 15 residues. V lost 4 bases and J 0 bases, leaving 7 bases between the germline ends. The CDR3: CASSSRGSGANVLTF. CDR3 DNA: TGTGCCAGCAGCTCCCGTGGCTCTGGGGCCAACGTCCTGACTTTC.